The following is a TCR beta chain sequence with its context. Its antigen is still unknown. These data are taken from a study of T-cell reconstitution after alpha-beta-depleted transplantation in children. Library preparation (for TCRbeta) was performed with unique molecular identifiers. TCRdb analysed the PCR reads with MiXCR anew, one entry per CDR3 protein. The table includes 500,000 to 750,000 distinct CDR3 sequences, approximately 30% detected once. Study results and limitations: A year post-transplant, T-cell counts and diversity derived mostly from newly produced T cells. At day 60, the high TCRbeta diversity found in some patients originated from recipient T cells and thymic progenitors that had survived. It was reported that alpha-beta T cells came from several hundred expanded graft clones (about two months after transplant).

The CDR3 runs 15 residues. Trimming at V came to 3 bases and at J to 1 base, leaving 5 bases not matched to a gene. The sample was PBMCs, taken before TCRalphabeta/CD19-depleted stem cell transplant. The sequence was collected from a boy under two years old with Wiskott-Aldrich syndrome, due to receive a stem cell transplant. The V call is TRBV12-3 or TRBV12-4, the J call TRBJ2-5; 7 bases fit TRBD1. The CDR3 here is CASSFLQGPQETQYF. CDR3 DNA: TGTGCCAGCAGTTTTCTACAGGGGCCCCAAGAGACCCAGTACTTC.